Below are 2 T cell receptor beta chains sequenced from a single sample in a study of blood T cell repertoires in COVID-19. Produced via immunoSEQ multiplex PCR; TCRdb's table is partial and in-frame only. The sample yields 200,000 to 300,000 clones, about 87% seen once. Sequenced: peripheral blood. These receptors came from a woman between 35 and 50 years old with acute or convalescent COVID-19.

The chain couples TRBV2 to TRBJ2-1, with D perhaps matching TRBD1 (5 bases). The germline V gene has CDR1 SNHLY and CDR2 FYNNEI. V was cut by 2 bases and J by 6 bases, with 14 bases left in between. The CDR3 covers 15 residues. The CDR3 is CASSELGRVGNEQFF. The CDR3 bases are TGTGCCAGCAGTGAACTGGGCAGGGTGGGCAATGAGCAGTTCTTC.

V and J are TRBV7-2 and TRBJ1-1, with 7 nucleotides matching TRBD1. In germline, CDR1 is SGHTA, CDR2 FQGNSA. The CDR3 totals 15 residues. V shed 2 bases and J 4 bases; nucleotides not matched to a gene: 7. The CDR3 here is CASSLMGQSATEAFF. CDR3 nucleotides: TGTGCCAGCAGCTTAATGGGACAGAGTGCCACTGAAGCTTTCTTT.